The sequence of this T cell receptor beta chain was determined in a study of siplizumab effects on memory and regulatory T cells. The protocol was immunoSEQ multiplex PCR, while the TCRdb copy is restricted to in-frame clones and leaves out a portion. The sample consists of some 100,000 clones, over 85% of them appearing once. Notes on the study in general: It was never confirmed that proliferating Tregs from siplizumab cultures were suppressive. Most alloreactive clones went unmapped to unstimulated subsets; only a minor fraction mapped. Greater diversity than memory cells seemed evident in naive T cells, which also appeared to be major alloresponse contributors. Most proliferating CD4+ or CD8+ clones, roughly 80-96%, had no naive or memory assignment.

On this clone itself: Its antigen is unknown.

The CDR3 consists of 14 residues. V dropped 4 bases and J dropped 3 bases, with 11 bases sitting between them. Germline CDR1 and CDR2: SGHVS and FQNEAQ. Sequences were obtained from CD8+ T cells sorted from blood. This receptor was taken from a human donor in good health. This rearrangement joins TRBV7-8 to TRBJ2-3; perhaps D is TRBD1 or TRBD2 (5 bases each). CDR3 residues: CASSSGPETDTQYF. DNA of the CDR3: TGTGCCAGCAGCTCGGGACCCGAGACAGATACGCAGTATTTT. Filled out from reference TRBV7-8 and TRBJ2-3, the complete variable domain reads GAGVSQSPRYKVAKRGQDVALRCDPISGHVSLFWYQQALGQGPEFLTYFQNEAQLDKSGLPSDRFFAERPEGSVSTLKIQRTQQEDSAVYLCASSSGPETDTQYFGPGTRLTVL.